This T cell receptor (beta chain) was sequenced during a study of T cell changes during pregnancy in multiple sclerosis (dated by TCRdb to about 2019). At the level of the whole study: Changes in the T cell repertoire over the course of pregnancy were examined in this study in women with multiple sclerosis.

Library generation was performed with the immunoSEQ multiplex PCR assay. Imported from immuneACCESS, the table was reduced by TCRdb to in-frame sequences with V and J called. These copies leave out some clones; in studies compared against another copy, an unresolved V gene accounts for under half, and the cause of the remainder is not known. Here the sample has tens of thousands of clones; 91% occur a single time. The ten most abundant clones make up about 1.7% of the sample. A note on this clone: No antigen is known for it. Base qualities are not at hand, and no much larger clone is one base apart.

In the germline V gene, CDR1 corresponds to SGHDN and CDR2 to FVKESK. Trimming accounts for 4 bases at V and 4 bases at J, while the number of junction bases matched to no gene is 5. The CDR3 holds 15 amino acids from the cysteine to the phenylalanine. Only the CDR3 DNA is retained, 45 bases long and in frame from the first base. This receptor was taken from a female donor in good health, enrolled as a control in a pregnancy study. The specimen comprised peripheral blood, sampled after pregnancy. Recombination joined TRBV14 with TRBJ1-2, and 11 junction bases match TRBD1. The base sequence is TGTGCCAGCAGCCGCGGACAGGGGGCGAGCTATGGCTACACCTTC. This codes for CASSRGQGASYGYTF.